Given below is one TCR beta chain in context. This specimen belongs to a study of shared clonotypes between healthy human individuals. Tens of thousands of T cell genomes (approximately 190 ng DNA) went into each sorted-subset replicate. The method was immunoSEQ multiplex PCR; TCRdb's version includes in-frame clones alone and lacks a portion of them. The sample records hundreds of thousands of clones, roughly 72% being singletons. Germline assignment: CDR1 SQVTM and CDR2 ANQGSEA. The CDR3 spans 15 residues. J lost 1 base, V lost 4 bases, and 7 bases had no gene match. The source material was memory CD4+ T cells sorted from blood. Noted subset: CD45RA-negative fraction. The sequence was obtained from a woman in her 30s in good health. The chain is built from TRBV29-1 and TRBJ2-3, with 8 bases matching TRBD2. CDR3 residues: CSVGSGGARTDTQYF. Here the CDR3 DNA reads TGCAGCGTTGGATCGGGGGGGGCACGCACAGATACGCAGTATTTT.